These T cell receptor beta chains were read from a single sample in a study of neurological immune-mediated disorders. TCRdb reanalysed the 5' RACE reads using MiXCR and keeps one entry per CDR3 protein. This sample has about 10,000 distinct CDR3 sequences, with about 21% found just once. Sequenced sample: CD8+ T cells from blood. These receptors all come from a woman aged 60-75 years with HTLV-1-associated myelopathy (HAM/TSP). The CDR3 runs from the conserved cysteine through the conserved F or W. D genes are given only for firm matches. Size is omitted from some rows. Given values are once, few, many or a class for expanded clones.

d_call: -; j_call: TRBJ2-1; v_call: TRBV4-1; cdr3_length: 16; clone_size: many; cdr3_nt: TGCGCCAGCAGCCAACGGGGCTCGTACTCCTACAATGAGCAGTTCTTC; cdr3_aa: CASSQRGSYSYNEQFF
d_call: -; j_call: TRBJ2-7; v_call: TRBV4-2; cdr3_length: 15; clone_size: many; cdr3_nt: TGTGCCAGCAGCCCTCTGGAGGGACACTCCTACGAGCAGTACTTC; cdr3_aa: CASSPLEGHSYEQYF
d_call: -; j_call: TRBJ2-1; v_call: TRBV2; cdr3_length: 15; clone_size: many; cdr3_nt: TGTGCCAGCAGTGAAGGAGGCCCGTCCCCGCATGAGCAGTTCTTC; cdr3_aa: CASSEGGPSPHEQFF
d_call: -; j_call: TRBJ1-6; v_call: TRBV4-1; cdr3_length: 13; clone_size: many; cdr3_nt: TGCGCCAGCAGCCAAAGGGTTTTGTCACCCCTCCACTTT; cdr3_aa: CASSQRVLSPLHF
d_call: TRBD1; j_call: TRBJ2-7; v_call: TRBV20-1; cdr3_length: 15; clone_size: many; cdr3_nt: TGCAGTGCTAGAGATATACAGGGGGTCTCCTACGAGCAGTACTTC; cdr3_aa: CSARDIQGVSYEQYF
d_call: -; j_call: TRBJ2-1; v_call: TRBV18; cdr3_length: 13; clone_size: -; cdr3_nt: TGTGCCAGCTCACCCCCAAATTACAATGAGCAGTTCTTC; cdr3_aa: CASSPPNYNEQFF
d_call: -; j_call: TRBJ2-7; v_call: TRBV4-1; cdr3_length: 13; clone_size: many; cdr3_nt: TGCGCCAGCAGCGCAGGAGGGTTTGACGAGCAGTACTTC; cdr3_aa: CASSAGGFDEQYF
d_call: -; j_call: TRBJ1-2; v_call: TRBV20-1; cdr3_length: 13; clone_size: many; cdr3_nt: TGCAGTGCTGGCCAGGGTTTTCCTTGGGGCTACACCTTC; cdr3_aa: CSAGQGFPWGYTF
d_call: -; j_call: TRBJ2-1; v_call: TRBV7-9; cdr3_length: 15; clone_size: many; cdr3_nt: TGTGCCAGCAGCTTAGGAGAGGGGGGAAACAATGAGCAGTTCTTC; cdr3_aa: CASSLGEGGNNEQFF
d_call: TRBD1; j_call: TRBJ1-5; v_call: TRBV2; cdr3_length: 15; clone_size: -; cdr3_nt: TGTGCCAGCAGTACCCAGGGGGGAGGGCTCCAGCCCCAGCATTTT; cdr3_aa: CASSTQGGGLQPQHF
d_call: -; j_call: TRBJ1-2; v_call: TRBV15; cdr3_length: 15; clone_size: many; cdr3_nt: TGTGCCACCAGCAGAGTCGGACGGGGGGCCTATGGCTACACCTTC; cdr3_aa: CATSRVGRGAYGYTF
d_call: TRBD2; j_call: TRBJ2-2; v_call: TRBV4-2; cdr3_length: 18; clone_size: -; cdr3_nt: TGTGCCAGCAGCCGCTTCGGGACTAGCGGGAGGGACACCGGGGAGCTGTTTTTT; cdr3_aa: CASSRFGTSGRDTGELFF
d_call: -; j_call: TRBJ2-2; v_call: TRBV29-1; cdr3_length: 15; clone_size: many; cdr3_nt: TGCAGCGTTGTTGGAGGGGAAGCGAACACCGGGGAGCTGTTTTTT; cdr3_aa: CSVVGGEANTGELFF
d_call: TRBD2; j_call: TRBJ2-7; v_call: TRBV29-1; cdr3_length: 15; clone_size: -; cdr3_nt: TGCAGCGTCGGGAGCGGAACTAGCGGTTCCTACGAGCAGTACTTC; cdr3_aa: CSVGSGTSGSYEQYF